This TCR beta chain came from a study of CD8 T cells in Susac syndrome (dated by TCRdb to about 2019). Background on the whole study: Repertoire sequencing was used to test whether CD8+ T cell activation and differentiation in Susac syndrome was antigen driven. The paper's findings and limits, for the study overall: The TCR sequencing and HLA analysis was acknowledged to have included a relatively small number of individuals.

RNA was extracted with the RNeasy kit and about 0.5 to 1 ug was reverse transcribed using random hexamers. TCR beta CDR3 regions were amplified with the immunoSEQ multiplex PCR assay covering 54 Vbeta and 13 Jbeta segments. Bias from PCR amplification was corrected by using a synthetic template baseline for primer optimization and for computational correction. In the original analysis: Reads were annotated to V, D and J genes per IMGT and analyzed with immunoSEQ Analyzer, keeping only productive sequences. Clonality was calculated as one minus the Shannon entropy normalized by log2 of the number of productive unique sequences. For each patient and control, public and private clones were evaluated among the 100 most prevalent clones. Clones were defined as Susac-specific if absent from the healthy and MS cohorts, from under 1,200 published viral clones and from other ImmuneACCESS disease sequences. TCRdb trimmed public reads at Q25 via fastp, called clones via MiXCR and kept in-frame beta chains. Every entry covers one CDR3 protein and lists the most common genes and DNA from its rows. TCRdb's processing, not the authors' own work, is the source of the V and J calls. The sample has 150,000 or so distinct CDR3 sequences on record, roughly 94% of them singletons. The ten largest clones add up to about 0.094% of the sample.

In the germline V gene, CDR1 corresponds to SGHRS and CDR2 to YFSETQ. V was cut back by 0 bases and J by 0 bases, leaving a gap of 6 bases between them. The CDR3 has 14 amino acids, counting the end cysteine and phenylalanine. Only the CDR3 DNA is retained, 42 bases long and in frame from the first base. Of note for this clonotype: Its antigen is currently not known. No much larger clone is present one base from it, and per-base qualities are unavailable.

Peripheral blood CD8+ and CD4+ T cells from healthy donors, Susac syndrome patients and multiple sclerosis patients were profiled by high-throughput TCR beta sequencing. The multiple sclerosis controls were treatment-naive patients who had stable or active relapsing-remitting disease and met the revised McDonald criteria. CD8+ TEMRA cells were enriched by FACS, while bulk CD8+ and CD4+ T cells were purified by magnetic negative isolation. Blood was collected in EDTA tubes and processed within 24 hours, with PBMCs isolated through density gradient centrifugation. PBMCs intended for TCR sequencing were cryopreserved in liquid nitrogen and were subsequently thawed in a 37 degrees C water bath. Purity of sorted or isolated CD4+, CD8+ and CD8+ TEMRA cells was at least 90%.

Sequencing input: CD4+ T cells from PBMCs. The rearrangement joined TRBV5-1 to TRBJ2-5; the D gene may be TRBD1 or TRBD2, since each aligns over 5 bases. This receptor was identified in a human donor with multiple sclerosis. The sequenced DNA: TGCGCCAGCAGCTTGGGAGGGGACCAAGAGACCCAGTACTTC. It specifies CASSLGGDQETQYF.